Given below is one TCR beta chain in context. Using immunoSEQ multiplex PCR, the repertoire was profiled, and TCRdb retains in-frame clones only, with some absent. The table lists 100,000 to 150,000 clones, about 88% of them singletons. This CDR3 contains 15 residues. J gave up 7 bases and V 2 bases, and 5 bases lay outside the gene matches. CDR1 SEHNR and CDR2 FQNEAQ come from the germline V gene (reference sequence). These data belong to a study of control samples from healthy donors and cancer patients. Sample: blood. The rearrangement uses TRBV7-9 and TRBJ1-4, with 9 bases identical to TRBD1. This clonotype was sampled from a middle-aged man in good health. The DNA of the CDR3 is TGTGCCAGCAGCTTAATCCGGACAGGGGCTGAAAAACTGTTTTTT. This gives the protein CASSLIRTGAEKLFF.